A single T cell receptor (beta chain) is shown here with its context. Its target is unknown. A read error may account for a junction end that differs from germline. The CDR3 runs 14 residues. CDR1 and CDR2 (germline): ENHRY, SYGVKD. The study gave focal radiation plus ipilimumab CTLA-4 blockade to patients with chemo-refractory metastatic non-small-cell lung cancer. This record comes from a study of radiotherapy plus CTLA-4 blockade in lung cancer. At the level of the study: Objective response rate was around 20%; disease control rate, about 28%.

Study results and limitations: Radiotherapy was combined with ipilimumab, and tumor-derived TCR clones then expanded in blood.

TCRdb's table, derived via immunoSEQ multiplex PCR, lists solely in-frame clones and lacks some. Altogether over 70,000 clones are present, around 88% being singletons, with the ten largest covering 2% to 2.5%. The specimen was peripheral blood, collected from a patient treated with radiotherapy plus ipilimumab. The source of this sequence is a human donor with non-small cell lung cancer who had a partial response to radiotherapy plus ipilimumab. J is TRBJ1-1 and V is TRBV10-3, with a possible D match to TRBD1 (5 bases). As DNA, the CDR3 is TGTACCATCGAGGCAGGGCCCTCGAGCACTGAAGCTTTCTTT. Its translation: CTIEAGPSSTEAFF.